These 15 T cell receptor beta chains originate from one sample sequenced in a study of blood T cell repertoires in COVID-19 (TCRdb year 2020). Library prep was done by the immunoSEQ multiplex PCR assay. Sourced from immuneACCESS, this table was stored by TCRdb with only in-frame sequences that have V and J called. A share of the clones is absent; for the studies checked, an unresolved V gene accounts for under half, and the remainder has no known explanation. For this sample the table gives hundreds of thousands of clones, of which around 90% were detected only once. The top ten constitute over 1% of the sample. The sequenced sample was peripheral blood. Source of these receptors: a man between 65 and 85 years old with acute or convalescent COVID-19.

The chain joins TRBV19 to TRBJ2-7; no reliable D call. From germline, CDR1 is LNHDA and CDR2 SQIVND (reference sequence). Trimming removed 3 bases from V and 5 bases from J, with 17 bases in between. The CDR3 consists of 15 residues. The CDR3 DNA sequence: TGTGCCAGTAGTATCCGACTCGGCATGAGAGACGAGCAGTACTTC. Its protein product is CASSIRLGMRDEQYF. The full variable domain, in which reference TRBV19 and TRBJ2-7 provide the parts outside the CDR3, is DGGITQSPKYLFRKEGQNVTLSCEQNLNHDAMYWYRQDPGQGLRLIYYSQIVNDFQKGDIAEGYSVSREKKESFPLTVTSAQKNPTAFYLCASSIRLGMRDEQYFGPGTRLTVT.

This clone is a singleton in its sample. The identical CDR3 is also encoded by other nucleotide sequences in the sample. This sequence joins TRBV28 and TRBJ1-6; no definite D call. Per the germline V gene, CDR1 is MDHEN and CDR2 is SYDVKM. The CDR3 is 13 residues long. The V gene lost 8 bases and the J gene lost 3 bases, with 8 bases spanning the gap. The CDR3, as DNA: TGTGCCAGCTCCCCGAGCTATAATTCACCCCTCCACTTT. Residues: CASSPSYNSPLHF.

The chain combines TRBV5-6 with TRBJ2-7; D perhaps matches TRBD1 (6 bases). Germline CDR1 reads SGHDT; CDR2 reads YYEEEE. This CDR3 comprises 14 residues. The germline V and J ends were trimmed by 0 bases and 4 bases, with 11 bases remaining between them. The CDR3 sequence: CASSLAQGIYEQYF. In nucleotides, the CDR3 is TGTGCCAGCAGCTTGGCCCAGGGGATTTACGAGCAGTACTTC.

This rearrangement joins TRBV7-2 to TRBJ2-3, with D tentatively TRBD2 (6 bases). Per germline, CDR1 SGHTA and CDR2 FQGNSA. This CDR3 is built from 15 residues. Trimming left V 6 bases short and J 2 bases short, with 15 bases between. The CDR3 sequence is CASSMGGVYTDTQYF. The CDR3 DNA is TGTGCCAGCAGTATGGGCGGGGTGTACACAGATACGCAGTATTTT.

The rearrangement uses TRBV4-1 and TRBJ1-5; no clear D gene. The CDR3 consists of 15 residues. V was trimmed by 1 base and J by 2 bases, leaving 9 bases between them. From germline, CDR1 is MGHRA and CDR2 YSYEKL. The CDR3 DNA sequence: TGCGCCAGCAGCCAAGCGGGATACGGCAATCAGCCCCAGCATTTT. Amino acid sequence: CASSQAGYGNQPQHF.

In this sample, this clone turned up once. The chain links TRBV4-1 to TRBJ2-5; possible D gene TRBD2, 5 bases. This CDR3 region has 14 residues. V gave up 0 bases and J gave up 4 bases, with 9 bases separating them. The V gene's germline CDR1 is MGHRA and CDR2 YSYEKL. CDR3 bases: TGCGCCAGCAGCCAAGAGGCGGCGGGAGAGACCCAGTACTTC. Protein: CASSQEAAGETQYF.

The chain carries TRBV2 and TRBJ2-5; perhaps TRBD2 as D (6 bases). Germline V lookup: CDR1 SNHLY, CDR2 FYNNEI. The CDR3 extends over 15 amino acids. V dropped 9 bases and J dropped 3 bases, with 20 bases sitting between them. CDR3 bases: TGTGCCAGTCTCCGGGACTCCGAAGGCGAAGAGACCCAGTACTTC. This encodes CASLRDSEGEETQYF.

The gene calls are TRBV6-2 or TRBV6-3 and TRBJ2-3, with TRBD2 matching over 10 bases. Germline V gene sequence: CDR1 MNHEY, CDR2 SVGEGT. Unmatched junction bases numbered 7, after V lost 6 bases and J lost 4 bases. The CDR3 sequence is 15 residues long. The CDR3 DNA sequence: TGTGCCAGCAGCCCGGCTAGCGGGGGCGCAGATACGCAGTATTTT. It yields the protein CASSPASGGADTQYF.

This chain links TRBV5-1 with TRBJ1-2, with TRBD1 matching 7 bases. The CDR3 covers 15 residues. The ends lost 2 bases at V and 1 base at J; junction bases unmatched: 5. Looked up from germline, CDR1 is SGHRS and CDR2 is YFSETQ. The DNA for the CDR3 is TGCGCCAGCAGCTTAAGGGACAGCATTAACTATGGCTACACCTTC. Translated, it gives CASSLRDSINYGYTF.

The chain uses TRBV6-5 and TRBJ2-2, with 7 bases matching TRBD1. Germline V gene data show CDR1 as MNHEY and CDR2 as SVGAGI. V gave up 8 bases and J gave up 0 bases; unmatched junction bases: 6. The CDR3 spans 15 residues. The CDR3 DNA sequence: TGTGCCAGCTTAACAGGGGATCCGAACACCGGGGAGCTGTTTTTT. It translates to CASLTGDPNTGELFF.

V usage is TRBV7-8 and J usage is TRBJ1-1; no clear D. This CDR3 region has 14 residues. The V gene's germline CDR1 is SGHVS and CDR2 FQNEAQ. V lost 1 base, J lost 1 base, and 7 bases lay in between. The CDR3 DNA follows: TGTGCCAGCAGCTTAGTATCGGGGAACACTGAAGCTTTCTTT. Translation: CASSLVSGNTEAFF.

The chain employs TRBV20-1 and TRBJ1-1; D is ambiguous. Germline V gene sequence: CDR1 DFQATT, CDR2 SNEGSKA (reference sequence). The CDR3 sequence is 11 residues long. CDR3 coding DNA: TGCAGAATCCAGGATAACACTGAAGCTTTCTTT. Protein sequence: CRIQDNTEAFF.

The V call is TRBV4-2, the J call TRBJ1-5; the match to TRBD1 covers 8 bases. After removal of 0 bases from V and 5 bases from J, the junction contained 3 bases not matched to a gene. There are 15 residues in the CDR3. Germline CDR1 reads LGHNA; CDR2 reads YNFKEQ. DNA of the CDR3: TGTGCCAGCAGCCAAGATCTCAGGGGGCATCAGCCCCAGCATTTT. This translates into CASSQDLRGHQPQHF.

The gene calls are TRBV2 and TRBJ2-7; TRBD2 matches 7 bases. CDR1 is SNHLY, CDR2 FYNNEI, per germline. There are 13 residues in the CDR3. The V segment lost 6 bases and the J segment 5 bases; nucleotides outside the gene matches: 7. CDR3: CASSQGLGDEQYF. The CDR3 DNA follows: TGTGCCAGCAGCCAAGGACTAGGAGACGAGCAGTACTTC. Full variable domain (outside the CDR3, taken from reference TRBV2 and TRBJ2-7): EPEVTQTPSHQVTQMGQEVILRCVPISNHLYFYWYRQILGQKVEFLVSFYNNEISEKSEIFDDQFSVERPDGSNFTLKIRSTKLEDSAMYFCASSQGLGDEQYFGPGTRLTVT.

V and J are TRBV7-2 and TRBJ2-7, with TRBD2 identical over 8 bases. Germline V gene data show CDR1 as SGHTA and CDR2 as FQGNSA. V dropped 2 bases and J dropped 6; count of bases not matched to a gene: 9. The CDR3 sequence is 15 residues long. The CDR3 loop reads CASSLLFGGAVEQYF. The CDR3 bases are TGTGCCAGCAGCTTATTATTCGGGGGGGCCGTCGAGCAGTACTTC.